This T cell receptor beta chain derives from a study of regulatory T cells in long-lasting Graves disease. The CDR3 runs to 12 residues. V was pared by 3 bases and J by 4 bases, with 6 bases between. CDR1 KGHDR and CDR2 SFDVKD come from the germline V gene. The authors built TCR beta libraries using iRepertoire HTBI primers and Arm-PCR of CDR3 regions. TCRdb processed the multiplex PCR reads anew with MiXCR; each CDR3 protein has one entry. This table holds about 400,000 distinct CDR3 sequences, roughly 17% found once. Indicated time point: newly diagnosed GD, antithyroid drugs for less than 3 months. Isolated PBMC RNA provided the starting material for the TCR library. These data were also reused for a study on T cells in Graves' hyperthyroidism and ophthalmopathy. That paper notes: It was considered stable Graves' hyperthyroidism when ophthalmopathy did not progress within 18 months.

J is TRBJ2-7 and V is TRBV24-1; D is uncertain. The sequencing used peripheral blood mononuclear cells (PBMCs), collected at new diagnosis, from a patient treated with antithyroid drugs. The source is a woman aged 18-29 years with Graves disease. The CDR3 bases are TGTGCCACCAGTGATGCGAGGTACGAGCAGTACTTC. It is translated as CATSDARYEQYF.